This T cell receptor (beta chain) was profiled in a study of vaccination effects on CD4 cells after COVID-19. As for the study in general: Subjects were given two BNT162b2 or mRNA-1273 vaccine doses. General study results and limits: Substantial clonal contraction characterized both infection- and vaccine-induced clones late after vaccination.

Culture proceeded for 9 to 11 days, and CD4+ T cells were then isolated. Each culture had half its medium swapped for IL-2 medium on days 3 and 7. About this clone: Its antigen is unidentified.

Sequenced by immunoSEQ multiplex PCR; TCRdb stores in-frame clones only, minus some. The sample consists of about 74,000 clones, roughly three quarters of them appearing once. Material: CD4+ T cells from PBMCs cultured without peptide, obtained before COVID-19 vaccination. The sequence came from a human donor who received a COVID-19 vaccine.

The CDR3 DNA follows: TGTGCCATCAGTGGGGGCCAGCAAGGGCAGTTCTTC. This gives the protein CAISGGQQGQFF. V usage is TRBV10-3 and J usage is TRBJ2-1; D possibly corresponds to TRBD1 (5 bases). Germline assignment: CDR1 ENHRY and CDR2 SYGVKD. V was clipped by 4 bases and J by 12 bases, with 13 bases between them. The CDR3 runs to 12 residues.